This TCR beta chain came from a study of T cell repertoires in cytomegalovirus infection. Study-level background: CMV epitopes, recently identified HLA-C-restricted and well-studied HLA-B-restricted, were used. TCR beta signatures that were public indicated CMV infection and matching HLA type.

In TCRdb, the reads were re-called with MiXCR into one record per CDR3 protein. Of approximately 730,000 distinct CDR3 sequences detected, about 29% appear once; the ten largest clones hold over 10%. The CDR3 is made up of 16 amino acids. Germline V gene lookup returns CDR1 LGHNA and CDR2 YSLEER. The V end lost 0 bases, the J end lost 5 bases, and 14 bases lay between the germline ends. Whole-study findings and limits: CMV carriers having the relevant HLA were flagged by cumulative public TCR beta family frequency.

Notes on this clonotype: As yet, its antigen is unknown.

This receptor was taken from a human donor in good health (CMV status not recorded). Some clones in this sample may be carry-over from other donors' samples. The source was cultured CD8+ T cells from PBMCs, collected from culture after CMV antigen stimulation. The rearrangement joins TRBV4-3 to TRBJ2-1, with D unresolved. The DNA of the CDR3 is TGCGCCAGCAGCCAAGATAGGATAAGTAGAAACAATGAGCAGTTCTTC. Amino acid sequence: CASSQDRISRNNEQFF.